One sample yielded the 21 T cell receptor beta chains listed below, sequenced in a study of CD8+ T cells in alopecia areata. Extraction of RNA preceded its reverse transcription into cDNA, which served as the sequencing template. Here immunoSEQ multiplex PCR was the method, and the copy in TCRdb shows in-frame clones only, minus some. The table has fewer than 100,000 clones, about 40% seen once. Sequencing was carried out using CD4+ T cells sorted from blood. All receptors come from a human donor with alopecia areata.

The chain recombines TRBV20-1 with TRBJ2-1; D uncertain. Germline V gene sequence: CDR1 DFQATT, CDR2 SNEGSKA (reference sequence). The V gene lost 6 bases and the J gene lost 3 bases, with 6 bases spanning the gap. The CDR3 is 11 amino acids. CDR3 nucleotides: TGCAGTGCAATAATCTACAATGAGCAGTTCTTC. As protein: CSAIIYNEQFF.

The chain has TRBV29-1 and TRBJ2-5; no clear D gene. Deletions cut 4 bases from V and 1 base from J, with 10 bases between. CDR3 length equals 13 residues. Germline V lookup: CDR1 SQVTM, CDR2 ANQGSEA. This CDR3 is CSVVGASQETQYF. In nucleotides, the CDR3 is TGCAGCGTTGTCGGTGCCAGCCAAGAGACCCAGTACTTC.

The chain has TRBV29-1 and TRBJ2-5; maybe TRBD2 (6 bases). The ends were cut back, 1 base at V and 1 base at J, with 13 bases in the middle. Germline CDR1 reads SQVTM; CDR2 reads ANQGSEA. This CDR3 is 15 amino acids long. The CDR3 nucleotides are TGCAGCGTTGAAGCAGGGAGCGGGTCCCAAGAGACCCAGTACTTC. This sequence encodes CSVEAGSGSQETQYF.

The chain combines TRBV29-1 with TRBJ2-3; 7 nucleotides match TRBD2. Germline V gives CDR1 SQVTM, CDR2 ANQGSEA. The CDR3 is 13 amino acids. Unmatched junction bases numbered 13, after V lost 8 bases and J lost 8 bases. CDR3 bases: TGCAGCTATGTGAGGGAGGGCCGAGGTACGCAGTATTTT. This sequence encodes CSYVREGRGTQYF.

The genes are TRBV30 and TRBJ2-2; TRBD1 is a possible D gene (6 bases). The CDR3 is made up of 15 amino acids. V shed 2 bases and J shed 4 bases, with 14 bases lying between them. In germline, CDR1 is GTSNPN, CDR2 SVGIG (reference sequence). The chain's CDR3 is CAWSRLDRRTGELFF. The CDR3 region has the DNA TGTGCCTGGAGTAGATTGGACAGACGCACCGGGGAGCTGTTTTTT.

V gene TRBV7-2 combines with J gene TRBJ2-1, with D possibly TRBD2 on 5 matching bases. This CDR3 contains 15 residues. The germline V gene encodes CDR1 SGHTA and CDR2 FQGNSA. V lost 6 bases and J lost 0, with 12 bases in between. CDR3 region: CASRVTGSSYNEQFF. Written as DNA, the CDR3 is TGTGCCAGCAGAGTGACTGGGAGCTCCTACAATGAGCAGTTCTTC.

This clone was found a few times. This rearrangement joins TRBV28 to TRBJ1-2; tentatively, D is TRBD1 (5 bases). The germline V and J ends were trimmed by 2 bases and 1 base, with 8 bases remaining between them. CDR1 MDHEN and CDR2 SYDVKM come from the germline V gene. The CDR3 runs to 14 residues. CDR3 sequence reads: CASSLQGHNYGYTF. As DNA, the CDR3 is TGTGCCAGCAGTTTACAGGGCCATAACTATGGCTACACCTTC.

The table lists this clone with a few counts. The chain links TRBV7-9 to TRBJ2-1; 7 bases are shared with TRBD2. This CDR3 spans 16 amino acids. CDR1 is SEHNR and CDR2 is FQNEAQ in the germline V gene (reference sequence). Germline trimming cut 2 bases from V and 2 bases from J; bases unmatched to any gene: 6. The CDR3 nucleotides are TGTGCCAGCAGCTTAAGAGCGGGGCCAACCTACAATGAGCAGTTCTTC. It yields the protein CASSLRAGPTYNEQFF. Variable domain in full (rest from reference TRBV7-9 and TRBJ2-1): DTGVSQNPRHKITKRGQNVTFRCDPISEHNRLYWYRQTLGQGPEFLTYFQNEAQLEKSRLLSDRFSAERPKGSFSTLEIQRTEQGDSAMYLCASSLRAGPTYNEQFFGPGTRLTVL.

This clone was counted only a few times. The chain joins TRBV7-2 to TRBJ2-7; tentative D call: TRBD2 (5 bases). Germline CDR1 and CDR2: SGHTA and FQGNSA. CDR3 length: 15 residues. V was trimmed by 3 bases and J by 0 bases, leaving 12 bases between them. The CDR3 nucleotides are TGTGCCAGCAGCTTCGGCGGAGGAAGCTCCTACGAGCAGTACTTC. It yields the protein CASSFGGGSSYEQYF.

This clone was counted only a few times. V gene TRBV30 combines with J gene TRBJ1-2, with D perhaps TRBD1 (5 bases). Germline CDR1 GTSNPN, CDR2 SVGIG (reference sequence). There are 15 residues in the CDR3. Trimming cost V 3 bases and J 7 bases, with 21 bases left between them. The CDR3 loop reads CAWRRDRFNSGGYTF. In DNA, the CDR3 is TGTGCCTGGAGGCGGGACCGCTTTAACTCGGGTGGCTACACCTTC.

The chain employs TRBV28 and TRBJ2-5; 10 positions match TRBD1. Germline V gene lookup returns CDR1 MDHEN and CDR2 SYDVKM. This CDR3 has 15 residues. Unmatched junction bases numbered 8, after V lost 5 bases and J lost 5 bases. This CDR3 is CASSGRDRGLETQYF. The CDR3 DNA reads as TGTGCCAGCAGTGGACGGGACAGGGGTCTGGAGACCCAGTACTTC.

This clone was detected once. DNA of the CDR3: TGTGCCTGGAGTGAGGGACGGATCTACGAGCAGTACTTC. Translation: CAWSEGRIYEQYF. The chain has TRBV30 and TRBJ2-7, with D possibly called TRBD1 or TRBD2 (5 bases each). This CDR3 has 13 amino acids. Trimming took off 1 base at V and 3 bases at J, with 10 bases between the two ends. Germline V gene data show CDR1 as GTSNPN and CDR2 as SVGIG (reference sequence).

The chain uses TRBV5-1 and TRBJ2-2; D gene ambiguous. The CDR3 totals 15 residues. CDR1 SGHRS and CDR2 YFSETQ come from the germline V gene. Between the trimmed V and J ends, which lost 3 bases and 5 bases, there was a span of 14 bases. CDR3 protein: CASSSKAGSTGELFF. CDR3 nucleotide sequence: TGCGCCAGCAGCTCAAAGGCTGGGTCGACCGGGGAGCTGTTTTTT. The full variable domain, completed using reference TRBV5-1 and TRBJ2-2, is KAGVTQTPRYLIKTRGQQVTLSCSPISGHRSVSWYQQTPGQGLQFLFEYFSETQRNKGNFPGRFSGRQFSNSRSEMNVSTLELGDSALYLCASSSKAGSTGELFFGEGSRLTVL.

The chain employs TRBV29-1 and TRBJ1-2; a weak D match, TRBD1 (5 bases). The CDR3 consists of 12 residues. Germline V CDR1 and CDR2: SQVTM, ANQGSEA. Trimming removed 5 bases at V and 6 bases at J, with 13 bases between. The CDR3, as DNA: TGCAGCGTTCCGGGAGAAGGGGATGGCTACACCTTC. Translating it yields CSVPGEGDGYTF.

The gene calls are TRBV29-1 and TRBJ2-2, with TRBD2 matching over 7 bases. The V and J ends lost 4 bases and 3 bases, in that order; junction bases with no gene match: 8. The germline V gene has CDR1 SQVTM and CDR2 ANQGSEA. The CDR3 contains 15 residues. CDR3 DNA: TGCAGCGTTGGACTAACGGGAGGTGACACCGGGGAGCTGTTTTTT. This sequence encodes CSVGLTGGDTGELFF.

This clone was seen more than once but under ten times. This chain uses TRBV7-6 with TRBJ2-1, with D unclear. Germline-derived CDR1 and CDR2 are SGHVS and FNYEAQ. This CDR3 contains 11 residues. V was trimmed by 5 bases and J by 6 bases, leaving 5 bases between them. The CDR3 DNA reads TGTGCCAGCAGCCCCCGCAATGAGCAGTTCTTC. Translated: CASSPRNEQFF.

This clone has only a few counts. J is TRBJ1-1 and V is TRBV30, with D tentatively TRBD1 (5 bases). V lost 0 bases and J lost 2, with 10 bases in between. The germline V gene has CDR1 GTSNPN and CDR2 SVGIG (reference sequence). This CDR3 is built from 14 residues. Written as DNA, the CDR3 is TGTGCCTGGAGTGTCGGGGGGATAAACACTGAAGCTTTCTTT. Its translation is CAWSVGGINTEAFF.

The chain employs TRBV30 and TRBJ2-5, with D tentatively TRBD1 or TRBD2 (5 bases each). Germline-derived CDR1 and CDR2 are GTSNPN and SVGIG (reference sequence). The CDR3 is 14 amino acids. The germline V and J ends were trimmed by 0 bases and 5 bases, with 13 bases remaining between them. This chain's CDR3 is CAWSVGTYGETQYF. CDR3 nucleotides: TGTGCCTGGAGTGTTGGGACCTACGGGGAGACCCAGTACTTC. The entire variable domain, with the rest obtained from reference TRBV30 and TRBJ2-5, is as follows: SQTIHQWPATLVQPVGSPLSLECTVEGTSNPNLYWYRQAAGRGLQLLFYSVGIGQISSEVPQNLSASRPQDRQFILSSKKLLLSDSGFYLCAWSVGTYGETQYFGPGTRLLVL.

Comments on this clone: Other DNA sequences of this sample code for an identical CDR3. The gene calls are TRBV5-1 and TRBJ2-7; tentative D call: TRBD1 (5 bases). CDR3 length equals 14 residues. Germline loops: CDR1 SGHRS, CDR2 YFSETQ. Between the trimmed V and J ends, which lost 0 bases and 1 base, there was a span of 8 bases. CDR3 residues: CASSLGQGSYEQYF. The CDR3, as DNA: TGCGCCAGCAGCTTGGGCCAGGGATCCTACGAGCAGTACTTC. The entire variable domain, with the rest obtained from reference TRBV5-1 and TRBJ2-7, is as follows: KAGVTQTPRYLIKTRGQQVTLSCSPISGHRSVSWYQQTPGQGLQFLFEYFSETQRNKGNFPGRFSGRQFSNSRSEMNVSTLELGDSALYLCASSLGQGSYEQYFGPGTRLTVT.

The chain is built from TRBV11-2 and TRBJ2-5, with D possibly being TRBD1 (6 bases). Per germline, CDR1 SGHAT and CDR2 FQNNGV. CDR3 length: 15 amino acids. V lost 1 base, J lost 13 bases, and 22 bases lay in between. In nucleotides, the CDR3 is TGTGCCAGCAGCTTAGCTACAGGGACCACCCCACCCATGTACTTC. This translates into CASSLATGTTPPMYF. Variable domain in full (rest from reference TRBV11-2 and TRBJ2-5): EAGVAQSPRYKIIEKRQSVAFWCNPISGHATLYWYQQILGQGPKLLIQFQNNGVVDDSQLPKDRFSAERLKGVDSTLKIQPAKLEDSAVYLCASSLATGTTPPMYFGPGTRLLVL.

DNA of the CDR3: TGTGCCAGTAGCTCCCCCTCCGGGGGGATCCTTGAGCAGTTCTTC. It specifies CASSSPSGGILEQFF. V gene TRBV19 combines with J gene TRBJ2-1, with TRBD2 matching over 7 bases. Germline-derived CDR1 and CDR2 are LNHDA and SQIVND (reference sequence). V trimming: 6 bases; J trimming: 9 bases; junction bases outside the gene matches: 14. The CDR3 spans 15 residues.